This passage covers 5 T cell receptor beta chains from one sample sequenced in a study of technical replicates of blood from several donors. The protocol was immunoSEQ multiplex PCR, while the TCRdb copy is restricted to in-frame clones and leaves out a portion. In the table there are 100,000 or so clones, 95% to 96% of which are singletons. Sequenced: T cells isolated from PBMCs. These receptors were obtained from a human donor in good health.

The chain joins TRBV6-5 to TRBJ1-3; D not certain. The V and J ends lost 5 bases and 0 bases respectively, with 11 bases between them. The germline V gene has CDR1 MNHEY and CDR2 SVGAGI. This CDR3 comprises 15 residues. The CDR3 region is CASSQTVLSGNTIYF. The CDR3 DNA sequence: TGTGCCAGCAGTCAAACAGTCCTCTCTGGAAACACCATATATTTT.

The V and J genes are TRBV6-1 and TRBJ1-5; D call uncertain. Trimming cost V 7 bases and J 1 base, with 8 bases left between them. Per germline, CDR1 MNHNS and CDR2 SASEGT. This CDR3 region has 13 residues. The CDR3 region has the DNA TGTGCCAGCATAGCGTTGAGCAATCAGCCCCAGCATTTT. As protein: CASIALSNQPQHF.

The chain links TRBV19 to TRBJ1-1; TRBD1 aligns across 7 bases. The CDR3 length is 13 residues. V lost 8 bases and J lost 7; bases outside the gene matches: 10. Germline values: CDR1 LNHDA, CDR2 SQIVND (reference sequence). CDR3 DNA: TGTGCCAGTGAAAGACAGGGCGGAGGTGAAGCTTTCTTT. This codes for CASERQGGGEAFF.

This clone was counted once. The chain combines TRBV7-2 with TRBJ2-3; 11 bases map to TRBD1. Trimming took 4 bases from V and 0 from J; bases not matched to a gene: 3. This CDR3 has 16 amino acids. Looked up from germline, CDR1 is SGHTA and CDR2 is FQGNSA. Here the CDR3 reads CASSWGTGGSTDTQYF. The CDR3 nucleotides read TGTGCCAGCAGCTGGGGGACAGGGGGGAGCACAGATACGCAGTATTTT.

The CDR3 spells CASNPSGIRELFF. DNA for the CDR3: TGTGCCAGCAACCCTAGCGGGATAAGGGAGCTGTTTTTT. The gene calls are TRBV9 and TRBJ2-2; 9 bases are shared with TRBD2. V shed 6 bases, J shed 9 bases, and the junction held 6 bases outside the gene matches. The V gene's germline CDR1 is SGDLS and CDR2 YYNGEE. The CDR3 is made up of 13 amino acids.